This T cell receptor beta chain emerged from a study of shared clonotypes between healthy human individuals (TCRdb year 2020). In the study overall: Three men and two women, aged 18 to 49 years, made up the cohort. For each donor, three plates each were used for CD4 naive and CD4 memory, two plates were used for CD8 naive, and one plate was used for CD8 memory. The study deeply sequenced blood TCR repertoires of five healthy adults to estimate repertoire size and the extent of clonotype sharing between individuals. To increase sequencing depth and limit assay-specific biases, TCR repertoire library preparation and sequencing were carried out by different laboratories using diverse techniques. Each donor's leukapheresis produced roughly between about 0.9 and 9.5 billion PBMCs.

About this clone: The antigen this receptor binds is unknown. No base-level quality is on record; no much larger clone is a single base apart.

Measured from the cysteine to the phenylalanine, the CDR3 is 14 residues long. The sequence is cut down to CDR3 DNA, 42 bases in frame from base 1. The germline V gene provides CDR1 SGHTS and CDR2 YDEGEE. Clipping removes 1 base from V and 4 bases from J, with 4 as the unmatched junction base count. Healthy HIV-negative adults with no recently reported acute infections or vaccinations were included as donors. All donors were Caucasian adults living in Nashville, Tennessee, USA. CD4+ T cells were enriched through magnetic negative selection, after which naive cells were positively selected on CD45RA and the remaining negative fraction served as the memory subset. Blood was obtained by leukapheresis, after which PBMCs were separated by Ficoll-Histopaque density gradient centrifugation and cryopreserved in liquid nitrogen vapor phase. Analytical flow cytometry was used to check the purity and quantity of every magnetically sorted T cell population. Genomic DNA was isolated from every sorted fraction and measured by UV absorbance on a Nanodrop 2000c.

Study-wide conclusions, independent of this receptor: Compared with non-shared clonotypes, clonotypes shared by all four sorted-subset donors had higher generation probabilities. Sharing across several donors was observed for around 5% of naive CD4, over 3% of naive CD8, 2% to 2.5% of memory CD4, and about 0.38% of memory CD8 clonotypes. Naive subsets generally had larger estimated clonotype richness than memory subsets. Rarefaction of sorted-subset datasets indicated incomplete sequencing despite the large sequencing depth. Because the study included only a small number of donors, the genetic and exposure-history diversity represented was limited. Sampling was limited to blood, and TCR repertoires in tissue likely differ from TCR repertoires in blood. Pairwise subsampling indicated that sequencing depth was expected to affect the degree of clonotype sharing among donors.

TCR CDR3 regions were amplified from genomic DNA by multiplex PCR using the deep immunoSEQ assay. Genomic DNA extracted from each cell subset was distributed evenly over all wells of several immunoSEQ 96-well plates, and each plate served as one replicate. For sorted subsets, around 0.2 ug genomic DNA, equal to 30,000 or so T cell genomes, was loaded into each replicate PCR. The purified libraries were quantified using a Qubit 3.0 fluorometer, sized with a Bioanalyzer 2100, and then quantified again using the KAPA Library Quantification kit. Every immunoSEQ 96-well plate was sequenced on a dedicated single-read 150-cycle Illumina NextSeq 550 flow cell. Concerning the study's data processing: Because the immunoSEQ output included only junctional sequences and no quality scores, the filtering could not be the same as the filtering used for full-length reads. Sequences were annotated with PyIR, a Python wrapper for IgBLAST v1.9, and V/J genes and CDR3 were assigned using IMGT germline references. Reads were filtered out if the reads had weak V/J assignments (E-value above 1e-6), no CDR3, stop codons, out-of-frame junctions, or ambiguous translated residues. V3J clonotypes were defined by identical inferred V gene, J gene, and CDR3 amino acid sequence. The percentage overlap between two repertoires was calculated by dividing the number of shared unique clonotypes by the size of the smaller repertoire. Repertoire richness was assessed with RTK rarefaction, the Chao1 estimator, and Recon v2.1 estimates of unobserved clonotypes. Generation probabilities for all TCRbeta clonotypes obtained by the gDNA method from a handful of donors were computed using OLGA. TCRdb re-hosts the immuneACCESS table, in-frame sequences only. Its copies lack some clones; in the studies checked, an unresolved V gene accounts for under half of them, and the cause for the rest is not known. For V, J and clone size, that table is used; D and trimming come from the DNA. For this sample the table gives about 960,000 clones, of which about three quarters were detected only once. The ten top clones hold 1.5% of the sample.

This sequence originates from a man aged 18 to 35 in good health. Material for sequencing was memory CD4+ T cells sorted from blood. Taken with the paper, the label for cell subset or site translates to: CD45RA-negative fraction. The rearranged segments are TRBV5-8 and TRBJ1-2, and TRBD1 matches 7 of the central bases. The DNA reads TGTGCCAGCAGCTTGAACAGGGGTAGCTATGGCTACACCTTC. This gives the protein CASSLNRGSYGYTF.